The present T cell receptor (beta chain) was sequenced within a study of T-cell reconstitution after alpha-beta-depleted transplantation in children (dated by TCRdb to the mid-2010s). For the study in its entirety: The study quantitatively tracked T-cell immune reconstitution after TCRalphabeta/CD19-depleted allogeneic hematopoietic cell transplantation in children using TCR repertoire profiling.

Receptor libraries were prepared by PCR. Data came from an Illumina HiSeq 2500. TCR libraries were prepared with molecular barcoding, using unique molecular identifiers to normalize TCRbeta repertoire quantification. TCRdb ran its own pipeline on the public reads, namely fastp trimming at Q25 and MiXCR clone calling, and kept in-frame beta chains. CDR3 protein sequences are deduplicated, and each keeps its most common genes and DNA. Within this sample are around 300,000 distinct CDR3 sequences, with 20% to 30% of them counted one time only. The ten largest account for approximately 11% of the sample. This clonotype was recorded a few times. Its antigen specificity is not known. There are no base qualities to consult, and no much larger clone falls within one base. What the study reported, not specific to this receptor: Apparently early alphabetaT-cell count recovery about two months after transplant reportedly relied on only several hundred rapidly expanded clones derived from non-depleted graft cells. The frequencies of hyperexpanded clones fell over the following months, and after one year, T-cell counts and TCRbeta diversity were mostly attributed to newly produced T cells. The high TCRbeta diversity at day 60 in some patients was ascribed to recipient T cells and intrathymic progenitors that had survived conditioning.

CDR1 and CDR2 are read off the germline V gene as SGDLS and YYNGEE. Counted from cysteine to phenylalanine, this CDR3 has 15 amino acids. Solely the CDR3 DNA is kept, with 45 bases framed from the first base. V and J are truncated by 3 bases and 10 bases respectively, leaving an intervening sequence of 20 bases. Interpreted using the paper, the treatment or condition label stands for: allogeneic hematopoietic cell transplantation with graft depleted of TCRalphabeta T cells and CD19 B cells. The children who served as transplant recipients had been given grafts of TCRalphabeta/CD19-depleted allogeneic hematopoietic cells.

The sequence derives from a male patient younger than 18 who had a stem cell transplant for acute lymphoblastic leukemia, so the T cells may come from the graft donor. Here the sequenced sample was PBMCs, mostly from graft donor cells, taken 180 days after TCRalphabeta/CD19-depleted stem cell transplant. The V and J segments used are TRBV9 and TRBJ2-1; the D gene is not confidently resolved. This receptor has the CDR3 CASSGTTTPYREQFF. The nucleotide sequence reads as follows: TGTGCCAGCAGCGGTACTACGACTCCCTACAGAGAGCAGTTCTTC. Reference TRBV9 and TRBJ2-1 proteins supply the regions before and after the CDR3; the full variable domain is: DSGVTQTPKHLITATGQRVTLRCSPRSGDLSVYWYQQSLDQGLQFLIQYYNGEERAKGNILERFSAQQFPDLHSELNLSSLELGDSALYFCASSGTTTPYREQFFGPGTRLTVL.